This T cell receptor beta chain comes out of a study of CD8+ T cells in alopecia areata. Study-wide results and caveats: Lesional scalp, notably in alopecia totalis/universalis, had clonality above that of normal scalp.

In the case of this clone: Its cognate antigen is unknown.

The germline V and J ends were trimmed by 3 bases and 8 bases, with 13 bases remaining between them. This CDR3 region has 14 residues. The V gene's germline CDR1 is KGHSH and CDR2 LQKENI. Extracted RNA was reverse transcribed into cDNA, the sequencing template. The method was immunoSEQ multiplex PCR; TCRdb's version includes in-frame clones alone and lacks a portion of them. The sample lists under 250,000 clones, roughly 57% seen once, with approximately 0.44% in the top ten. V usage is TRBV18 and J usage is TRBJ1-4; possible D gene TRBD1, 6 bases. The clonotype comes from a human donor with alopecia areata. Here the sequenced sample was CD4+ T cells sorted from blood, taken at week 0. CDR3 loop: CASSPGSRGEKLFF. The CDR3 DNA sequence: TGTGCCAGCTCACCGGGAAGCAGGGGCGAAAAACTGTTTTTT. The whole variable domain, filled in from reference TRBV18 and TRBJ1-4, reads NAGVMQNPRHLVRRRGQEARLRCSPMKGHSHVYWYRQLPEEGLKFMVYLQKENIIDESGMPKERFSAEFPKEGPSILRIQQVVRGDSAAYFCASSPGSRGEKLFFGSGTQLSVL.